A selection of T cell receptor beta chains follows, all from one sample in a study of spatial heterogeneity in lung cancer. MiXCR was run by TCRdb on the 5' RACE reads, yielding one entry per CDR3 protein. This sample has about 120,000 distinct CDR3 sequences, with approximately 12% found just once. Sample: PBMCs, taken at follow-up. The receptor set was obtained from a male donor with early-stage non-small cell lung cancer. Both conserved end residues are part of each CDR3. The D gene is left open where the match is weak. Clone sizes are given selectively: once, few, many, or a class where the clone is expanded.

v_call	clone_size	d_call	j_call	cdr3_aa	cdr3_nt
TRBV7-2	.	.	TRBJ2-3	CASSLVASRTDTQYF	TGTGCCAGCAGCTTAGTTGCGTCCCGCACAGATACGCAGTATTTT
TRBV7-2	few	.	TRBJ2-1	CASSLELGQQFF	TGTGCCAGCAGCTTAGAATTGGGACAGCAGTTCTTC
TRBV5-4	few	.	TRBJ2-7	CASSMDTSYEQYF	TGTGCCAGCAGCATGGACACCTCCTACGAGCAGTACTTC
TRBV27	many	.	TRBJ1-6	CASSFGGYNSPLHF	TGTGCCAGCAGTTTCGGAGGTTATAATTCACCCCTCCACTTT
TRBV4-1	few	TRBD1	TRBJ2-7	CASSRTGYYEQYF	TGCGCCAGCAGCCGGACAGGGTACTACGAGCAGTACTTC
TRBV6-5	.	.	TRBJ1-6	CASSYMTAPNSPLHF	TGTGCCAGCAGCTACATGACAGCGCCTAATTCACCCCTCCACTTT
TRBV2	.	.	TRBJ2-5	CASSEGGGLRAQYF	TGTGCCAGCAGTGAAGGCGGGGGCCTTCGGGCCCAGTACTTC
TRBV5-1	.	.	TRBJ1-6	CASSLSGQGNYNSPLHF	TGCGCCAGCAGCTTGAGTGGACAAGGAAACTATAATTCACCCCTCCACTTT
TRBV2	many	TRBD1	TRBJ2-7	CASSGTAYEQYF	TGTGCCAGCAGCGGGACAGCCTACGAGCAGTACTTC
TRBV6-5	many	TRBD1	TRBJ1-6	CASSFLRGRGSPLHF	TGTGCCAGCAGTTTCCTCAGGGGGCGAGGTTCACCCCTCCACTTT
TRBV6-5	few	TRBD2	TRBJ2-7	CASTLDSGGIYEQYF	TGTGCCAGCACCCTTGATAGCGGGGGAATTTACGAGCAGTACTTC
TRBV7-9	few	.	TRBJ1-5	CASSPPGVSNQPQHF	TGTGCCAGCAGCCCACCAGGGGTTAGCAATCAGCCCCAGCATTTT
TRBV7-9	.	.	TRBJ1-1	CASSLAHQGGAEAFF	TGTGCCAGCAGCTTAGCGCATCAGGGTGGCGCTGAAGCTTTCTTT
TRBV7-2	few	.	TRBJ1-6	CASSLARDTSPLHF	TGTGCCAGCAGCTTAGCCCGGGACACTTCACCCCTCCACTTT
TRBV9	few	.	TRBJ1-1	CASSPDSMNTEAFF	TGTGCCAGCAGCCCGGACAGCATGAACACTGAAGCTTTCTTT
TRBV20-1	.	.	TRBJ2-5	CSAFPGPRETQYF	TGCAGTGCTTTCCCGGGACCGAGAGAGACCCAGTACTTC
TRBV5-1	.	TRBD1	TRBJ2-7	CASNDRVGYEQYF	TGCGCCAGCAACGACAGGGTTGGCTACGAGCAGTACTTC
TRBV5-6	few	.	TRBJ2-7	CASSSSSSYEQYF	TGTGCCAGCAGCTCCAGTAGCTCCTACGAGCAGTACTTC
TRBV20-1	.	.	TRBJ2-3	CSARSRPAGTDTQYF	TGCAGTGCTAGATCCCGCCCCGCCGGGACAGATACGCAGTATTTT
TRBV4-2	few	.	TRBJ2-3	CASSQDRGRVSAQYF	TGTGCCAGCAGCCAAGATCGCGGTAGAGTAAGCGCGCAGTATTTT
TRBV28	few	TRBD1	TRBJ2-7	CASSYRGEISYEQYF	TGTGCCAGCAGTTACAGGGGTGAGATTTCCTACGAGCAGTACTTC
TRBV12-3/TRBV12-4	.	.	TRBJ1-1	CASSFGARRNTEAFF	TGTGCCAGCAGTTTCGGGGCTCGGAGGAACACTGAAGCTTTCTTT
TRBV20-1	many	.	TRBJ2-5	CSASLPFGGSQETQYF	TGCAGTGCTAGTCTCCCTTTTGGCGGGTCACAAGAGACCCAGTACTTC
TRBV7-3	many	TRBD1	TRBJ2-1	CASSLKGTGMTNEQFF	TGTGCCAGCAGCTTAAAGGGGACAGGGATGACGAATGAGCAGTTCTTC
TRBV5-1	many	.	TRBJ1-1	CASSLAQGREAFF	TGCGCCAGCAGCTTGGCACAGGGCAGAGAAGCTTTCTTT
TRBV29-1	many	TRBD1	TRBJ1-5	CSVGGTGTTQHF	TGCAGCGTTGGAGGGACAGGCACGACCCAGCATTTT
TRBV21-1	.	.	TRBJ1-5	CASNSDRAFNQPQHF	TGTGCCAGCAACAGCGACCGGGCCTTCAATCAGCCCCAGCATTTT
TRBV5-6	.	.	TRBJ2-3	CASSLSGGEDTQYF	TGTGCCAGCAGCTTGAGTGGTGGTGAAGATACGCAGTATTTT
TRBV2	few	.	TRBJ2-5	CASSPGQIQETQYF	TGTGCCAGCAGTCCTGGACAGATCCAAGAGACCCAGTACTTC
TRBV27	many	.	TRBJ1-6	CASSFGDSNSPLHF	TGTGCCAGCAGTTTTGGGGACTCAAATTCACCCCTCCACTTT
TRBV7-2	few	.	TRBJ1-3	CASSLAAGFSGNTIYF	TGTGCCAGCAGCTTAGCAGCGGGTTTCTCTGGAAACACCATATATTTT
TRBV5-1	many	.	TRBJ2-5	CASSSEKATQYF	TGCGCCAGCAGCTCTGAAAAGGCTACCCAGTACTTC
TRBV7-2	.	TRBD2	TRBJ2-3	CASRAQRGTPTDTQYF	TGTGCCAGCAGGGCTCAGCGGGGAACCCCCACAGATACGCAGTATTTT
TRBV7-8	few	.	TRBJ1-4	CASSLESWKLFF	TGTGCCAGCAGCTTAGAGTCATGGAAACTGTTTTTT
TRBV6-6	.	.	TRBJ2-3	CASSYSLQDTQYF	TGTGCCAGCAGTTACTCTCTGCAAGATACGCAGTATTTT
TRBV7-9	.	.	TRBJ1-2	CASSLDRTHGYTF	TGTGCCAGCAGCTTAGACAGGACTCATGGCTACACCTTC
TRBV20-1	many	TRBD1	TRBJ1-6	CSARDQGGRTPLHF	TGCAGTGCTAGAGACCAGGGGGGTAGGACACCCCTCCACTTT
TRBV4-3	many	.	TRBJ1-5	CASSQSGSVDQPQHF	TGCGCCAGCAGCCAATCTGGCAGCGTCGATCAGCCCCAGCATTTT
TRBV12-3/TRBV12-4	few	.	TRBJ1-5	CASSFNSNQPQHF	TGTGCCAGCAGTTTCAATAGCAATCAGCCCCAGCATTTT
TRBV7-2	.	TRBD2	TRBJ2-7	CASSQSGAPSYEQYF	TGTGCCAGCAGCCAGAGCGGGGCTCCTTCCTACGAGCAGTACTTC
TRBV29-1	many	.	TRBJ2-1	CSGGRYNEQFF	TGCAGCGGAGGGAGGTACAATGAGCAGTTCTTC
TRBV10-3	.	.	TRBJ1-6	CAISETEEAYNSPLHF	TGTGCCATCAGTGAAACGGAAGAGGCCTATAATTCACCCCTCCACTTT
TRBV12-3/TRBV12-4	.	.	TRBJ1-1	CASSLQEDTEAFF	TGTGCCAGCAGTTTACAGGAGGACACTGAAGCTTTCTTT
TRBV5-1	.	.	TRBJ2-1	CASSSGPTQFF	TGCGCCAGCAGCTCGGGACCTACGCAGTTCTTC
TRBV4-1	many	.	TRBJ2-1	CASSPPGFF	TGCGCCAGCAGCCCCCCGGGGTTCTTC
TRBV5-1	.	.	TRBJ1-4	CASSLEAALNEKLFF	TGCGCCAGCAGCTTGGAGGCGGCACTTAATGAAAAACTGTTTTTT
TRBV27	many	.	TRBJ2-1	CASSLESGLKQFF	TGTGCCAGCAGTTTAGAGTCAGGGCTGAAGCAGTTCTTC
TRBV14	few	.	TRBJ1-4	CASSQLGRFNEKLFF	TGTGCCAGCAGCCAGCTCGGCCGCTTTAATGAAAAACTGTTTTTT
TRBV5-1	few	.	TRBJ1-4	CASSLAQGTRDEKLFF	TGCGCCAGCAGCTTGGCCCAGGGGACTCGTGATGAAAAACTGTTTTTT
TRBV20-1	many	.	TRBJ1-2	CSARELTYGYTF	TGCAGTGCTAGAGAACTGACCTATGGCTACACCTTC
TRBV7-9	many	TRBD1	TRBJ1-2	CASSSGQGGYTF	TGTGCCAGCAGCTCGGGACAGGGTGGCTACACCTTC
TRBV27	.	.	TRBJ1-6	CASSQGFSNTPLHF	TGTGCCAGCAGTCAAGGGTTTAGTAATACACCCCTCCACTTT
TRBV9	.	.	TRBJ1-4	CASNAQGAGEKLFF	TGTGCCAGCAACGCACAGGGAGCCGGTGAAAAACTGTTTTTT
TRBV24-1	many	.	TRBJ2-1	CATSRSSSYNEQFF	TGTGCCACCAGTCGGTCTTCCTCCTACAATGAGCAGTTCTTC